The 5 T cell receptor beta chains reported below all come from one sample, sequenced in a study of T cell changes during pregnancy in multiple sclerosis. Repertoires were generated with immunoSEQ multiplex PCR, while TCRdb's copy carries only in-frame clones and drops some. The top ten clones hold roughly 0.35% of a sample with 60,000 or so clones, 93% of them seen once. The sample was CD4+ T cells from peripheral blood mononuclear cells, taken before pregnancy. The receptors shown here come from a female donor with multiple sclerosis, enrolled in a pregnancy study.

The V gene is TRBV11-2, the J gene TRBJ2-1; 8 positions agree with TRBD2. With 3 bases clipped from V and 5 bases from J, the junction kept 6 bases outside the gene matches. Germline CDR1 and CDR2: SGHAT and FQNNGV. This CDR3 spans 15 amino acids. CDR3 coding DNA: TGTGCCAGCAGCTTGGCCGGTAGCGGGAACAATGAGCAGTTCTTC. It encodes CASSLAGSGNNEQFF.

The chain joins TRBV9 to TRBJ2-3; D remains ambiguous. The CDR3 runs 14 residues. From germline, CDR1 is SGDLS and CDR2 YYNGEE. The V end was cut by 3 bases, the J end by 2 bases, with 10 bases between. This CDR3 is CASSGNHNTDTQYF. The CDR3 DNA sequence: TGTGCCAGCAGCGGAAATCACAACACAGATACGCAGTATTTT. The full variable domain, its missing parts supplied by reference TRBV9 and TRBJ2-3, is DSGVTQTPKHLITATGQRVTLRCSPRSGDLSVYWYQQSLDQGLQFLIQYYNGEERAKGNILERFSAQQFPDLHSELNLSSLELGDSALYFCASSGNHNTDTQYFGPGTRLTVL.

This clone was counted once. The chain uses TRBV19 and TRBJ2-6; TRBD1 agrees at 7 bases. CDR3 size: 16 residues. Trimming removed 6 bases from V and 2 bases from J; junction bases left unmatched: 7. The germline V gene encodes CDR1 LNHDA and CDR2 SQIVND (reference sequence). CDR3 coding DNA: TGTGCCAGTAGCCCGACAGGGCCGGCTGGGGCCAACGTCCTGACTTTC. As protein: CASSPTGPAGANVLTF.

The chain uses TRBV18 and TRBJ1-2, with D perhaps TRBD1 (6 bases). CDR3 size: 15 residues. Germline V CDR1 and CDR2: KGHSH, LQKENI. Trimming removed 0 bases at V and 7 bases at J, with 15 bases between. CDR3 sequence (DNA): TGTGCCAGCTCACCACCTCTTGGCGGGGGCGGTGGCTACACCTTC. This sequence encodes CASSPPLGGGGGYTF. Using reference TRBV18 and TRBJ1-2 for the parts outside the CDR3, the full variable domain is NAGVMQNPRHLVRRRGQEARLRCSPMKGHSHVYWYRQLPEEGLKFMVYLQKENIIDESGMPKERFSAEFPKEGPSILRIQQVVRGDSAAYFCASSPPLGGGGGYTFGSGTRLTVV.

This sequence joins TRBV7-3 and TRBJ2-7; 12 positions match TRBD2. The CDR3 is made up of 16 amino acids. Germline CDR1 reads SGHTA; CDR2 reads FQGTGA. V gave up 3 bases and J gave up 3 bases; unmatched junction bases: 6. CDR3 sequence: CASSLELAGGIYEQYF. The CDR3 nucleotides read TGTGCCAGCAGCTTGGAACTAGCGGGAGGTATCTACGAGCAGTACTTC. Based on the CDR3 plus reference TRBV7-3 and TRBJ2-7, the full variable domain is GAGVSQTPSNKVTEKGKYVELRCDPISGHTALYWYRQSLGQGPEFLIYFQGTGAADDSGLPNDRFFAVRPEGSVSTLKIQRTERGDSAVYLCASSLELAGGIYEQYFGPGTRLTVT.